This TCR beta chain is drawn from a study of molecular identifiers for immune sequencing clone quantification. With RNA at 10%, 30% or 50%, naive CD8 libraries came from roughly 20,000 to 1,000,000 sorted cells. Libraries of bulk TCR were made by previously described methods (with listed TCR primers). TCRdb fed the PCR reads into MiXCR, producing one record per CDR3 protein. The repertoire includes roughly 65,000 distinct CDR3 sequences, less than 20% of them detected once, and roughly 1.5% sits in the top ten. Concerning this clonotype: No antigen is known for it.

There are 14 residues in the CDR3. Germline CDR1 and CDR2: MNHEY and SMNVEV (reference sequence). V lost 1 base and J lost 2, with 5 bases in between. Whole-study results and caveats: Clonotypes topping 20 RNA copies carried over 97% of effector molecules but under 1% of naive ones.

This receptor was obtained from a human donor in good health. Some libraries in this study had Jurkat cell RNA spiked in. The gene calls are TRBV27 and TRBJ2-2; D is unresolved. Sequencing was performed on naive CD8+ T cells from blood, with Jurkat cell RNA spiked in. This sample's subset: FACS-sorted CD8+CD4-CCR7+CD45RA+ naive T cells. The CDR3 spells CASSLWGNTGELFF. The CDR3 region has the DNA TGTGCCAGCAGTTTATGGGGAAACACCGGGGAGCTGTTTTTT.